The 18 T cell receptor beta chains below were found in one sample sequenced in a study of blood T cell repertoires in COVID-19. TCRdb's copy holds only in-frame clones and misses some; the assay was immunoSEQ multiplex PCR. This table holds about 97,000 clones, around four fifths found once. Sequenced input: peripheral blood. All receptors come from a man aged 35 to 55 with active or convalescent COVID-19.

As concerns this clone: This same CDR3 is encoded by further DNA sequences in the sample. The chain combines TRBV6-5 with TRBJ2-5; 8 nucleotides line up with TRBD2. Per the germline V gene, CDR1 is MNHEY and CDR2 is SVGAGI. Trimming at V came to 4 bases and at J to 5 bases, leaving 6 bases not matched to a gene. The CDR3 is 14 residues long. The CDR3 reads CASSSGGAGETQYF. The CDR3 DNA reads TGTGCCAGCAGTTCCGGGGGGGCCGGTGAGACCCAGTACTTC.

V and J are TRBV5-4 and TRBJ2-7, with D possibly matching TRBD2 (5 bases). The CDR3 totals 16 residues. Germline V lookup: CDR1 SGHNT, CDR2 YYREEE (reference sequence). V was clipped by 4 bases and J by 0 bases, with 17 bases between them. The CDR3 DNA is TGTGCCAGCAGCGAGGGCAGTGAGTTGCGCTCCTACGAGCAGTACTTC. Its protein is CASSEGSELRSYEQYF.

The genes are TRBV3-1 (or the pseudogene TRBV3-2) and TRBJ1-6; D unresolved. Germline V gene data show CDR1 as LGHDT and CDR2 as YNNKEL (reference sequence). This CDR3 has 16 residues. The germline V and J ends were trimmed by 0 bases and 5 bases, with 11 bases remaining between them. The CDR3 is CASSQDGGRDNSPLHF. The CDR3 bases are TGTGCCAGCAGCCAAGATGGAGGGCGGGATAATTCACCCCTCCACTTT.

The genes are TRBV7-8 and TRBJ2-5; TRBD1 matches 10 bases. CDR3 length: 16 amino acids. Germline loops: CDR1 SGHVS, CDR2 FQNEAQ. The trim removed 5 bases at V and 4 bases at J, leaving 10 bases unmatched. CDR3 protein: CASSLGTGDIIETQYF. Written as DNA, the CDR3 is TGTGCCAGCAGCCTTGGGACAGGGGACATCATAGAGACCCAGTACTTC.

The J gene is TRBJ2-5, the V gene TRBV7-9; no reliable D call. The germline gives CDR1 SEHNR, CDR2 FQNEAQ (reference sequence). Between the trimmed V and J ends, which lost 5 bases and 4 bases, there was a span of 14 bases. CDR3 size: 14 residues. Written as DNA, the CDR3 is TGTGCCAGCAGCCCCCCCTTAGACTTAGAGACCCAGTACTTC. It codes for CASSPPLDLETQYF.

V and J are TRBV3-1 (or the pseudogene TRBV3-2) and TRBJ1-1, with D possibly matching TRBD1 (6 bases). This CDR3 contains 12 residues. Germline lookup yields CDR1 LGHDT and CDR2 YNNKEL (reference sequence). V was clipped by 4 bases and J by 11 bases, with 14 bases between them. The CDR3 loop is CASSPTQGPAFF. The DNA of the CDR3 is TGTGCCAGCAGCCCTACACAGGGTCCCGCTTTCTTT.

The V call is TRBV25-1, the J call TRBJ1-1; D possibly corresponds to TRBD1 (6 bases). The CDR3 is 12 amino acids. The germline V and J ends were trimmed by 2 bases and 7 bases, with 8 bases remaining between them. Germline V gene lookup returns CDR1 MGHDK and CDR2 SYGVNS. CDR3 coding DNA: TGTGCCAGCAGTGAACAGGGGAGTGAAGCTTTCTTT. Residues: CASSEQGSEAFF. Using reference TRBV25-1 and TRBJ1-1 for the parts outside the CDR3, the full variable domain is EADIYQTPRYLVIGTGKKITLECSQTMGHDKMYWYQQDPGMELHLIHYSYGVNSTEKGDLSSESTVSRIRTEHFPLTLESARPSHTSQYLCASSEQGSEAFFGQGTRLTVV.

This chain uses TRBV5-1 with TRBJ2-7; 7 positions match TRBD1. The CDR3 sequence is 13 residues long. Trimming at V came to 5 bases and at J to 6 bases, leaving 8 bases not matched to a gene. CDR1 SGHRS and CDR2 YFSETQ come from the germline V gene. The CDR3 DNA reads TGCGCCAGCAGGGGACAGACTTCGGGCGAGCAGTACTTC. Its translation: CASRGQTSGEQYF.

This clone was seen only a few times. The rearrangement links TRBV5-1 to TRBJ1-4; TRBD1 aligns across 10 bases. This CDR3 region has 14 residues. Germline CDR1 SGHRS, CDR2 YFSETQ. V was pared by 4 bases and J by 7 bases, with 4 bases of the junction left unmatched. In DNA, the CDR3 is TGCGCCAGCAGCCCCGGGACAGGGGTTGAAAAACTGTTTTTT. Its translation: CASSPGTGVEKLFF.

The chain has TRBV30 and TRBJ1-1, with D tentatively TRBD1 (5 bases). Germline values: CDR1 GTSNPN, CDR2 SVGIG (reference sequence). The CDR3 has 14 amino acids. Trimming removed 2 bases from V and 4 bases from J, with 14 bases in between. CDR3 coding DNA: TGTGCCTGGAGTCGCGGGGGTCAAGGCACTGAAGCTTTCTTT. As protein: CAWSRGGQGTEAFF.

DNA for the CDR3: TGTGCCAGTAGTATCGGACAGGGGGGGATGCAGCCCCAGCATTTT. Amino acid sequence: CASSIGQGGMQPQHF. The gene calls are TRBV19 and TRBJ1-5; 10 nucleotides align to TRBD1. J gave up 7 bases and V 3 bases, and 6 bases lay outside the gene matches. The germline CDR1 and CDR2 sequences are LNHDA and SQIVND (reference sequence). The CDR3 is 15 residues long. The full variable domain, its missing parts supplied by reference TRBV19 and TRBJ1-5, is DGGITQSPKYLFRKEGQNVTLSCEQNLNHDAMYWYRQDPGQGLRLIYYSQIVNDFQKGDIAEGYSVSREKKESFPLTVTSAQKNPTAFYLCASSIGQGGMQPQHFGDGTRLSIL.

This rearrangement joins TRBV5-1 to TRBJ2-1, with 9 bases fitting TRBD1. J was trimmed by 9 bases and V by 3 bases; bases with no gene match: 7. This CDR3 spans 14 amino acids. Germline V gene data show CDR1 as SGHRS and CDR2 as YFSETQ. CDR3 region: CASSSGTGYGEQFF. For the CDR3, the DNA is TGCGCCAGCAGCTCCGGGACAGGGTATGGTGAGCAGTTCTTC.

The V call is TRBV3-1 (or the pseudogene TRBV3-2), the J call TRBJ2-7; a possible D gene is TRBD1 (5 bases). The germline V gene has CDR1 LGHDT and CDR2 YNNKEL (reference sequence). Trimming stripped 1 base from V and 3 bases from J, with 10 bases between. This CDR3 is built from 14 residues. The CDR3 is CASSQADRDYEQYF. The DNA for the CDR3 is TGTGCCAGCAGCCAAGCAGACAGAGACTACGAGCAGTACTTC.

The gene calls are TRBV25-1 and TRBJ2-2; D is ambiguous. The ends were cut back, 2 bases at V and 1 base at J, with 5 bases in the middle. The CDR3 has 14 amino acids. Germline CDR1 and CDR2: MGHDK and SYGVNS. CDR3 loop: CASSERGNTGELFF. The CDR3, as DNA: TGTGCCAGCAGTGAACGAGGGAACACCGGGGAGCTGTTTTTT.

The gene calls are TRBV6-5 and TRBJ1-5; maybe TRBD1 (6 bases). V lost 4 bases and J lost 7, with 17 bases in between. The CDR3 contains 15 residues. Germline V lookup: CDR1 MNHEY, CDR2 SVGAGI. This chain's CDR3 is CASSSGQPGQQPQHF. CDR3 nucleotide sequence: TGTGCCAGCAGTTCTGGACAGCCGGGTCAACAGCCCCAGCATTTT.

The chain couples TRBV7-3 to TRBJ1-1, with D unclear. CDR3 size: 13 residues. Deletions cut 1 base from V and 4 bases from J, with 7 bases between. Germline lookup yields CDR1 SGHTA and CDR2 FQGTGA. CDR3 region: CASSLRASTEAFF. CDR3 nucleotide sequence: TGTGCCAGCAGCTTAAGGGCATCCACTGAAGCTTTCTTT. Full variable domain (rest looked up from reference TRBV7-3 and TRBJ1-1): GAGVSQTPSNKVTEKGKYVELRCDPISGHTALYWYRQSLGQGPEFLIYFQGTGAADDSGLPNDRFFAVRPEGSVSTLKIQRTERGDSAVYLCASSLRASTEAFFGQGTRLTVV.

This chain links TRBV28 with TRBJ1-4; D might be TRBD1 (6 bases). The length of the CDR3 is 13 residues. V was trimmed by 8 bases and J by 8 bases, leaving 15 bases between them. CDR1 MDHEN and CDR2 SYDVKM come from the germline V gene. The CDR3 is CASGGRIVEKLFF. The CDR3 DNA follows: TGTGCCAGCGGGGGCCGGATAGTCGAAAAACTGTTTTTT.

The CDR3 protein is CASSLSQGNNSPLHF. CDR3 bases: TGTGCCAGCAGCTTGAGTCAGGGGAATAATTCACCCCTCCACTTT. The gene calls are TRBV5-5 and TRBJ1-6; possibly TRBD1 for D (6 bases). This CDR3 is built from 15 residues. CDR1 SGHKS and CDR2 YYEKEE come from the germline V gene (reference sequence). V lost 1 base, J lost 5 bases, and 10 bases lay in between.